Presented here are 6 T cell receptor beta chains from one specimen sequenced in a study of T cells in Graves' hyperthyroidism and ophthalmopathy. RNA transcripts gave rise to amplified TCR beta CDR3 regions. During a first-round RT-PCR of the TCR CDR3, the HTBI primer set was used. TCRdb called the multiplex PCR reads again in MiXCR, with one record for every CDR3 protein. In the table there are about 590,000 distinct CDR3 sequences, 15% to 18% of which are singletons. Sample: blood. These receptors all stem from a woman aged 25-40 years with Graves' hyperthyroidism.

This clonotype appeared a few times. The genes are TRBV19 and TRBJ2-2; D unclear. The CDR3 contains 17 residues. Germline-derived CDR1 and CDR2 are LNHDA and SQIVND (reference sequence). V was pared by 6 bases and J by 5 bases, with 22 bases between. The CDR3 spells CASRTYQSEIGTGELFF. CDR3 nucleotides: TGTGCCAGTAGAACCTATCAAAGCGAGATCGGAACCGGGGAGCTGTTTTTT.

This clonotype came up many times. The CDR3 region is CASSPGQFGTEAFF. Written as DNA, the CDR3 is TGTGCCAGCAGCCCCGGACAGTTCGGCACTGAAGCTTTCTTT. The V call is TRBV27, the J call TRBJ1-1; D is perhaps TRBD1 (6 bases). In germline, CDR1 is MNHEY, CDR2 SMNVEV (reference sequence). This CDR3 comprises 14 residues. Deletions cut 6 bases from V and 4 bases from J, with 15 bases between.

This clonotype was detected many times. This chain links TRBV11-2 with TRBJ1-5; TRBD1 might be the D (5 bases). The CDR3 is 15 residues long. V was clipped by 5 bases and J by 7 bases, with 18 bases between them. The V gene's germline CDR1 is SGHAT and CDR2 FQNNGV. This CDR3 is CASSSDNPDKQPQHF. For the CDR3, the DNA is TGTGCCAGCAGCAGCGACAACCCGGACAAGCAGCCCCAGCATTTT. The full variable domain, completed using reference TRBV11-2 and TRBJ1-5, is EAGVAQSPRYKIIEKRQSVAFWCNPISGHATLYWYQQILGQGPKLLIQFQNNGVVDDSQLPKDRFSAERLKGVDSTLKIQPAKLEDSAVYLCASSSDNPDKQPQHFGDGTRLSIL.

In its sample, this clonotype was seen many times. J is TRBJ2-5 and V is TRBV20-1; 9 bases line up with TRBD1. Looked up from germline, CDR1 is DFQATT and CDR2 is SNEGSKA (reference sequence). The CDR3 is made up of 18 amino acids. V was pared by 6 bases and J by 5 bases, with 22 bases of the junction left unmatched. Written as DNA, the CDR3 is TGCAGTGCGTCCGCCGGGGACAGGGCGCCCCGCTCCTTGGAGACCCAGTACTTC. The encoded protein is CSASAGDRAPRSLETQYF.

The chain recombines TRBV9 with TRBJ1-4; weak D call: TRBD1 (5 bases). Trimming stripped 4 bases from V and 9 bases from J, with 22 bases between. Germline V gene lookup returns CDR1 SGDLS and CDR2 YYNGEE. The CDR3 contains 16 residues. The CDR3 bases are TGTGCCAGCAGCCCCCAGGGTTCAGGCATCAATCAAAAACTGTTTTTT. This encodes CASSPQGSGINQKLFF.

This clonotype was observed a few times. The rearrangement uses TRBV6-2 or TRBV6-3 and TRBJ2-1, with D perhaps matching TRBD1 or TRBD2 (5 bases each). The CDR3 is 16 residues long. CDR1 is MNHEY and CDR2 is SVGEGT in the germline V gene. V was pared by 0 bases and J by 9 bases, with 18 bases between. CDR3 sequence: CASSYSGRNLPLEQFF. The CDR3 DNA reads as TGTGCCAGCAGTTACTCGGGACGCAACCTACCCCTTGAGCAGTTCTTC.